Presented here are 26 T cell receptor beta chains from one specimen sequenced in a study of cytomegalovirus exposure and HLA in healthy donors. PCR amplification relied on 60 Vbeta primers (plus 13 Jbeta primers). TCRdb keeps only in-frame clones here, not all; method: immunoSEQ multiplex PCR. The sample shows about 100,000 clones, roughly 70% of them seen only once. Sequencing was carried out using PBMCs. These receptors all stem from a woman between 18 and 30 years old in good health and CMV-seropositive.

V and J are TRBV7-2 and TRBJ2-1; no reliable D call. Per the germline V gene, CDR1 is SGHTA and CDR2 is FQGNSA. V gave up 0 bases and J gave up 7 bases, with 7 bases separating them. This CDR3 comprises 13 residues. CDR3 in amino acids: CASSLAHSNEQFF. In DNA form, the CDR3 reads TGTGCCAGCAGCTTAGCCCACTCGAATGAGCAGTTCTTC.

Only one count was recorded for this clone. The gene calls are TRBV14 and TRBJ2-7; D unclear. Germline values: CDR1 SGHDN, CDR2 FVKESK. This CDR3 comprises 15 residues. Trimming stripped 4 bases from V and 3 bases from J, with 16 bases between. CDR3: CASSLQLSPLYEQYF. For the CDR3, the DNA is TGTGCCAGCAGCCTCCAACTAAGCCCTCTCTACGAGCAGTACTTC.

V and J are TRBV30 and TRBJ2-4, with a tentative D call TRBD2 (5 bases). The V end lost 0 bases, the J end lost 0 bases, and 9 bases lay between the germline ends. The CDR3 contains 15 residues. Germline values: CDR1 GTSNPN, CDR2 SVGIG (reference sequence). CDR3 bases: TGTGCCTGGAGTGTACCAGGACTAGCCAAAAACATTCAGTACTTC. Translated, it gives CAWSVPGLAKNIQYF.

This clone showed up just a few times. The CDR3 region has the DNA TGCGCCAGCAGCCAATCAGGGACTAGCGGCCCTTCCCTCTCCTACAATGAGCAGTTCTTC. The encoded protein is CASSQSGTSGPSLSYNEQFF. The rearrangement uses TRBV4-1 and TRBJ2-1; 11 bases are a match to TRBD2. V lost 2 bases and J lost 0; bases outside the gene matches: 12. Germline V CDR1 and CDR2: MGHRA, YSYEKL. This CDR3 spans 20 amino acids.

The gene calls are TRBV15 and TRBJ1-1; no definite D call. The CDR3 is made up of 15 amino acids. The V end lost 2 bases, the J end lost 5 bases, and 15 bases lay between the germline ends. Germline V CDR1 and CDR2: LNHNV, YYDKDF (reference sequence). The CDR3 loop reads CATSRFRAGRTEAFF. CDR3 DNA: TGTGCCACCAGCAGATTTCGAGCAGGTCGGACTGAAGCTTTCTTT.

The chain employs TRBV28 and TRBJ1-4; TRBD1 might be the D (6 bases). The CDR3 runs to 16 residues. Germline loops: CDR1 MDHEN, CDR2 SYDVKM. Trimming removed 3 bases from V and 4 bases from J, with 15 bases in between. CDR3 in DNA: TGTGCCAGCAGTTTTCGGGGGGCAGGGTATAATGAAAAACTGTTTTTT. It encodes CASSFRGAGYNEKLFF.

V and J are TRBV6-4 and TRBJ2-3, with TRBD1 identical over 8 bases. CDR3 size: 17 residues. Germline values: CDR1 MRHNA, CDR2 SNTAGT. Germline trimming cut 8 bases from V and 3 bases from J; bases unmatched to any gene: 16. CDR3 sequence: CASRIPPDRGGTDTQYF. The DNA of the CDR3 is TGTGCCAGCCGAATTCCCCCCGACAGGGGTGGAACAGATACGCAGTATTTT.

This sequence joins TRBV5-4 and TRBJ2-1, with 11 positions matching TRBD2. The CDR3 sequence is 16 residues long. V shed 4 bases and J 8 bases; nucleotides not matched to a gene: 11. Looked up from germline, CDR1 is SGHNT and CDR2 is YYREEE (reference sequence). CDR3 in DNA: TGTGCCAGCAGCCTGTTCTTAGCGGGAGGGATCGATGAGCAGTTCTTC. Translating it yields CASSLFLAGGIDEQFF.

With regard to this clone: The same CDR3 also results from other DNA sequences found in this sample. This rearrangement joins TRBV6-5 to TRBJ2-3; a possible D gene is TRBD2 (5 bases). The CDR3 runs to 12 residues. Trimming removed 6 bases from V and 1 base from J, with 5 bases in between. Germline values: CDR1 MNHEY, CDR2 SVGAGI. DNA for the CDR3: TGTGCCAGCAGGCGGGGCACAGATACGCAGTATTTT. Its protein is CASRRGTDTQYF.

The V call is TRBV4-1, the J call TRBJ1-2, with 8 bases that match TRBD1. V lost 1 base, J lost 7 bases, and 8 bases stayed unmatched. Germline loops: CDR1 MGHRA, CDR2 YSYEKL. The CDR3 is 15 residues long. The CDR3 sequence: CASSQVRQGAGGYTF. The DNA for the CDR3 is TGCGCCAGCAGCCAAGTTAGGCAGGGGGCGGGTGGCTACACCTTC.

The chain joins TRBV6-1 to TRBJ2-2, with 7 bases lining up with TRBD1. The V gene end was trimmed by 11 bases and the J gene end by 7 bases; junction bases not matched to a gene: 10. The CDR3 sequence is 13 residues long. The germline V gene has CDR1 MNHNS and CDR2 SASEGT. Here the CDR3 reads CAAPSRGFGELFF. The CDR3 nucleotides read TGTGCCGCCCCCAGCAGGGGGTTCGGGGAGCTGTTTTTT.

The rearrangement links TRBV9 to TRBJ2-5; 10 bases align to TRBD2. V shed 0 bases, J shed 7 bases, and the junction held 3 bases outside the gene matches. This CDR3 region has 14 residues. Germline V CDR1 and CDR2: SGDLS, YYNGEE. The CDR3 coding sequence is TGTGCCAGCAGCGTAGGGGAGCGGGAGGGGACCCAGTACTTC. Its protein product is CASSVGEREGTQYF.

This chain's CDR3 is CASSYSDRAETQYF. In DNA form, the CDR3 reads TGTGCCAGCAGTTACTCGGACAGGGCAGAGACCCAGTACTTC. The rearrangement joins TRBV6-6 to TRBJ2-5, with TRBD1 matching 8 bases. The J segment lost 4 bases and the V segment lost 0 bases, leaving 1 base of the junction unmatched. CDR3 size: 14 residues. The germline V gene encodes CDR1 MNHNY and CDR2 SVGAGI (reference sequence).

This chain links TRBV5-1 with TRBJ2-3; 9 bases are a match to TRBD1. V shed 1 base and J 4 bases; nucleotides not matched to a gene: 7. The CDR3 is 16 residues long. Germline CDR1 reads SGHRS; CDR2 reads YFSETQ. CDR3 in amino acids: CASSLRAGTGSDTQYF. The DNA of the CDR3 is TGCGCCAGCAGCTTGCGGGCCGGGACAGGGTCAGATACGCAGTATTTT.

The rearrangement links TRBV7-9 to TRBJ1-2; 7 bases agree with TRBD1. Germline V CDR1 and CDR2: SEHNR, FQNEAQ (reference sequence). The CDR3 length is 13 residues. V was clipped by 3 bases and J by 7 bases; unmatched bases: 5. Written as DNA, the CDR3 is TGTGCCAGCAGCTTTACAGGGGAGAGTGGCTACACCTTC. Translated: CASSFTGESGYTF.

This clone was counted only a few times. The rearrangement joins TRBV6-5 to TRBJ2-3, with 8 bases aligning to TRBD2. Unmatched junction bases numbered 9, after V lost 6 bases and J lost 4 bases. The CDR3 is 15 amino acids. CDR1 MNHEY and CDR2 SVGAGI come from the germline V gene. CDR3 residues: CASSRSGLAPDTQYF. The CDR3, as DNA: TGTGCCAGCAGCCGCTCCGGACTAGCCCCAGATACGCAGTATTTT.

The chain links TRBV30 to TRBJ2-5, with a tentative D call TRBD2 (5 bases). From germline, CDR1 is GTSNPN and CDR2 SVGIG (reference sequence). The CDR3 totals 15 residues. V lost 8 bases and J 4 bases, leaving 23 bases between the germline ends. The CDR3 coding sequence is TGTGCCCGGGGTATCGGTGGCGGAGCCTTAGAGACCCAGTACTTC. Translating it yields CARGIGGGALETQYF.

J is TRBJ1-5 and V is TRBV5-1, with D possibly matching TRBD1 (6 bases). The germline V gene has CDR1 SGHRS and CDR2 YFSETQ. The V end was cut by 0 bases, the J end by 4 bases, with 14 bases between. This CDR3 region has 16 residues. CDR3 residues: CASSLGSTGSNQPQHF. In DNA, the CDR3 is TGCGCCAGCAGCTTGGGGTCTACAGGGTCGAATCAGCCCCAGCATTTT.

This clone was detected only once. Here the CDR3 reads CASSLGGAGGNYGYTF. In DNA form, the CDR3 reads TGTGCCAGCAGCTTAGGAGGGGCAGGGGGCAACTATGGCTACACCTTC. The chain carries TRBV7-2 and TRBJ1-2, with 8 bases that match TRBD1. Germline trimming cut 1 base from V and 2 bases from J; bases unmatched to any gene: 6. This CDR3 is 16 amino acids long. CDR1 and CDR2 from the germline V gene are SGHTA and FQGNSA.

This chain joins TRBV7-2 and TRBJ2-7, with TRBD2 matching over 9 bases. The junction had 8 bases not matched to a gene; V was cut back by 2 bases and J by 0 bases. This CDR3 region has 17 residues. Germline CDR1 SGHTA, CDR2 FQGNSA. CDR3 loop: CASSLRLKREDSYEQYF. CDR3 coding DNA: TGTGCCAGCAGCTTAAGGCTAAAGCGGGAGGACTCCTACGAGCAGTACTTC.

The chain has TRBV5-8 and TRBJ1-2; tentative D call: TRBD1 (6 bases). CDR3 length equals 13 residues. From germline, CDR1 is SGHTS and CDR2 YDEGEE. The V gene lost 3 bases and the J gene lost 5 bases, with 11 bases spanning the gap. This CDR3 reads CASSSSGVYGYTF. In DNA, the CDR3 is TGTGCCAGCAGCTCTTCAGGGGTGTATGGCTACACCTTC.

The chain employs TRBV28 and TRBJ1-5; D gene unclear. Germline CDR1 and CDR2: MDHEN and SYDVKM. The CDR3 has 15 residues. V lost 2 bases, J lost 7 bases, and 15 bases lay in between. CDR3 sequence reads: CASSLSSHSRQPQHF. CDR3 in DNA: TGTGCCAGCAGTTTAAGCTCCCATTCTCGACAGCCCCAGCATTTT.

A few counts support this clone. The chain couples TRBV29-1 to TRBJ1-5; 7 bases map to TRBD1. Germline V gives CDR1 SQVTM, CDR2 ANQGSEA. The CDR3 is 14 residues long. J was trimmed by 2 bases and V by 7 bases; bases with no gene match: 8. The CDR3 is CSAQTGLGNQPQHF. CDR3 DNA sequence: TGCAGCGCCCAGACAGGGCTGGGCAATCAGCCCCAGCATTTT. The full variable domain, rest sourced from reference TRBV29-1 and TRBJ1-5, is SAVISQKPSRDICQRGTSLTIQCQVDSQVTMMFWYRQQPGQSLTLIATANQGSEATYESGFVIDKFPISRPNLTFSTLTVSNMSPEDSSIYLCSAQTGLGNQPQHFGDGTRLSIL.

This clone was seen just once. V and J are TRBV2 and TRBJ2-1, with TRBD2 identical over 7 bases. Unmatched junction bases numbered 18, after V lost 10 bases and J lost 9 bases. The CDR3 loop spans 15 amino acids. Germline V gene sequence: CDR1 SNHLY, CDR2 FYNNEI. The chain's CDR3 is CATWPGLTPLSEQFF. For the CDR3, the DNA is TGTGCCACATGGCCGGGACTAACCCCCCTGAGTGAGCAGTTCTTC.

V gene TRBV4-2 combines with J gene TRBJ2-7, with D unclear. This CDR3 contains 15 residues. Germline lookup yields CDR1 LGHNA and CDR2 YNFKEQ. Trimming stripped 1 base from V and 0 bases from J, with 10 bases between. The CDR3: CASSQGSTLSYEQYF. Written as DNA, the CDR3 is TGTGCCAGCAGCCAAGGGTCTACCCTCTCCTACGAGCAGTACTTC.

This rearrangement joins TRBV29-1 to TRBJ1-2; no definite D call. The germline V and J ends were trimmed by 4 bases and 8 bases, with 11 bases remaining between them. CDR3 length: 11 amino acids. In germline, CDR1 is SQVTM, CDR2 ANQGSEA. The CDR3 here is CSVAASEGYTF. The CDR3 DNA sequence: TGCAGCGTTGCCGCTTCGGAGGGCTACACCTTC.